The rows below give T cell receptor beta chains drawn from one sample of a study of OX40 agonist ivuxolimab in advanced cancers. TCRdb's table, derived via immunoSEQ multiplex PCR, lists solely in-frame clones and lacks some. The sample consists of 80,000 or so clones, 92% of them appearing once. Here the sequenced sample was CD4+ or CD8+ T cells sorted from blood, taken in a trial of the OX40 agonist ivuxolimab. Receptor source: an adult with an advanced solid tumor such as melanoma, head and neck, liver or kidney cancer. The CDR3 runs from the conserved cysteine through the conserved F or W. The D gene is left open where the match is weak. Clone size is given for some rows only: seen once, a few or many times, or a class if the clone is expanded.

>NA|TRBJ2-7|NA|TRBV5-1
TGCGCCAGCAGCAGCACCTACGAGCAGTACTTC
CASSSTYEQYF
>TRBD1|TRBJ2-3|NA|TRBV5-6
TGTGCCAGCAGCTTGAAGGGGGCAGGCACAGATACGCAGTATTTT
CASSLKGAGTDTQYF
>TRBD1|TRBJ2-3|NA|TRBV6-5
TGTGCCAGCAGTTACCGGACAGGGACAGATACGCAGTATTTT
CASSYRTGTDTQYF
>NA|TRBJ2-1|NA|TRBV6-5
TGTGCCAGCAGTTACACCGGGTCCAATGAGCAGTTCTTC
CASSYTGSNEQFF
>NA|TRBJ2-7|NA|TRBV21-1
TGTGCCAGCAGCAAAGAAATCTCGATACTGAGGACGTACGAGCAGTACTTC
CASSKEISILRTYEQYF
>NA|TRBJ1-2|NA|TRBV18
TGTGCCAGCTCACCACTTGCTAACGGTCTCCTCGCCTTC
CASSPLANGLLAF
>NA|TRBJ2-7|NA|TRBV6-1
TGTGCCAGCGCCCACGGGCAGGGCTACGAGCAGTACTTC
CASAHGQGYEQYF
>TRBD2|TRBJ2-3|NA|TRBV2
TGTGCCAGCAGTGAGGGACTAGCCCTTCCAGATACGCAGTATTTT
CASSEGLALPDTQYF
>NA|TRBJ2-2|NA|TRBV5-1
TGCGCCAGCAGCCCCGGAGGACACCTTCTGTTTTTT
CASSPGGHLLFF
>NA|TRBJ2-7|NA|TRBV5-1
TGCGCCAGCAGCTTGGCCTTTGGGGCGGAGCAGTACTTC
CASSLAFGAEQYF
>TRBD1|TRBJ1-6|NA|TRBV9
TGTGCCAGCAGCGGACAGGGTGGTTGGGATTCACCCCTCCACTTT
CASSGQGGWDSPLHF
>NA|TRBJ2-3|NA|TRBV10-3
TGTGCCATCAGGAACGGTGGGGGCGGCAGAAGCACAGATACGCAGTATTTT
CAIRNGGGGRSTDTQYF
>NA|TRBJ2-7|NA|TRBV5-1
TGCGCCAGCAGCTTGGATGTTACAGTTAGCTCCTACGAGCAGTACTTC
CASSLDVTVSSYEQYF
>NA|TRBJ2-7|NA|TRBV12-5
TGTGCTAGTGGTTTGGGGGGAGCGATCTCCTACGAGCAGTACTTC
CASGLGGAISYEQYF
>TRBD2|TRBJ2-1|NA|TRBV7-7
TGTGCTAGCAGCTTAGTAGCGGGAGTGGGGAATGAGCAGTTCTTC
CASSLVAGVGNEQFF
>NA|TRBJ1-1|NA|TRBV7-3
TGTGCCAGCAGCCCCATGCTTGGACGTAACACTGAAGCTTTCTTT
CASSPMLGRNTEAFF
>NA|TRBJ2-5|NA|TRBV5-4
TGTGCCAGCAACAAGCAAACAGGGAGTCTCCAAGAGACCCAGTACTTC
CASNKQTGSLQETQYF
>NA|TRBJ2-5|NA|TRBV7-9
TGTGCCAGCAGCTTAGGGACAGTACAAGAGACCCAGTACTTC
CASSLGTVQETQYF
>NA|TRBJ2-5|NA|TRBV2
TGTGCCGGAAACCGGGGACAAGAGACCCAGTACTTC
CAGNRGQETQYF
>NA|TRBJ2-5|NA|TRBV6-1
TGTGCCAGCATGGAGGGGGGCCCCCAAGAGACCCAGTACTTC
CASMEGGPQETQYF
>TRBD2|TRBJ2-7|NA|TRBV19
TGTGCCAGTAGTATAGATAAGGCGGGGACTAGCGGGATCTACGAGCAGTACTTC
CASSIDKAGTSGIYEQYF
>NA|TRBJ1-4|NA|TRBV19
TGTGCCAGTAGTGTCACGACAGGAGTGAATGAAAAACTGTTTTTT
CASSVTTGVNEKLFF
>TRBD2|TRBJ2-1|NA|TRBV4-1
TGCGCCAGCAGCCAAGTCACAGCGGGGGGGCCATATGAGCAGTTCTTC
CASSQVTAGGPYEQFF
>NA|TRBJ1-1|NA|TRBV6-5
TGTGCCAGCAGCCCCAGCCAGCTTAACACTGAAGCTTTCTTT
CASSPSQLNTEAFF
>NA|TRBJ2-3|NA|TRBV21-1
TGTGCCAGTTTTAGCGGGAGCTCAGATACGCAGTATTTT
CASFSGSSDTQYF
>NA|TRBJ1-1|few|TRBV7-9
TGTGCCAGCAGCTCCCCGGACTGGGGCTCCTTTTTGAACACTGAAGCTTTCTTT
CASSSPDWGSFLNTEAFF
>TRBD1|TRBJ1-4|NA|TRBV5-1
TGCGCCACACGGACAGGGACACTTTCAACTAATGAAAAACTGTTTTTT
CATRTGTLSTNEKLFF
>NA|TRBJ1-1|NA|TRBV13
TGTGCCAGCAGCTTTGCGGACAGGAACACTGAAGCTTTCTTT
CASSFADRNTEAFF
>NA|TRBJ2-1|NA|TRBV5-4
TGTGCCAGCAGCTCAGGACAGATAGGCAATGAGCAGTTCTTC
CASSSGQIGNEQFF
>NA|TRBJ1-1|NA|TRBV6-1
TGTGCCAGCACCCTAGTTGTGTGGAACACTGAAGCTTTCTTT
CASTLVVWNTEAFF
>NA|TRBJ2-1|NA|TRBV27
TGTGCCAGCAGTTTGGGCGGGACTTCTTACAATGAGCAGTTCTTC
CASSLGGTSYNEQFF
>NA|TRBJ1-1|NA|TRBV7-3
TGTGCCAGCAGCTCACAGAGGAACACTGAAGCTTTCTTT
CASSSQRNTEAFF
>TRBD1|TRBJ1-5|few|TRBV19
TGTGCCAGTCAAGCTTCAGGGGGACAGCCCCAGCATTTT
CASQASGGQPQHF
>TRBD2|TRBJ2-7|NA|TRBV10-3
TGTGCCATAGGACTAGCGGCCACCTACGAGCAGTACTTC
CAIGLAATYEQYF
>NA|TRBJ2-1|once|TRBV7-3
TGTGCCAGCAGCTTAGGGTTCAATGAGCAGTTCTTC
CASSLGFNEQFF
>NA|TRBJ2-3|NA|TRBV29-1
TGCAGCGTTGAATTAGTAGCAGATACGCAGTATTTT
CSVELVADTQYF
>NA|TRBJ2-5|NA|TRBV27
TGTGCCAGCAGTTTAGATCCACGATCAGTGGCCCAGTACTTC
CASSLDPRSVAQYF
>NA|TRBJ2-1|NA|TRBV27
TGTGCCAGCAACTCGGGTGGGGGCTACAATGAGCAGTTCTTC
CASNSGGGYNEQFF
>NA|TRBJ2-3|NA|TRBV2
TGTGCCAGCAGTGAAAGGGTAGCGGTGGTAATCGATACGCAGTATTTT
CASSERVAVVIDTQYF
>NA|TRBJ2-3|NA|TRBV5-6
TGTGCCAGCCGCCTAGGTCCTTCCACAGATACGCAGTATTTT
CASRLGPSTDTQYF
>TRBD2|TRBJ2-1|NA|TRBV5-4
TGTGCCAGCAGCCGATATTTTAGCGGGAGGGCCGACAATGAGCAGTTCTTC
CASSRYFSGRADNEQFF
>TRBD2|TRBJ2-2|NA|TRBV5-1
TGCGCCAGCAGCTCGCTAGCGGGAGAGACCGGGGAGCTGTTTTTT
CASSSLAGETGELFF
>TRBD1|TRBJ1-2|few|TRBV10-3
TGTGCCATCAGTTCCCCGACAGGGGGCGATGGCTACACCTTC
CAISSPTGGDGYTF
>NA|TRBJ2-7|NA|TRBV13
TGTGCCAGCAGCTTAGACTCCGAGCAGTACTTC
CASSLDSEQYF
>TRBD1|TRBJ2-7|NA|TRBV7-7
TGTGCTAGCTTCCGGGACAGGGGATACGAGCAGTACTTC
CASFRDRGYEQYF
>TRBD2|TRBJ2-7|NA|TRBV6-6
TGTGCCAGCAGTTACTTGGGGACTAGCGGGACCTACGAGCAGTACTTC
CASSYLGTSGTYEQYF
>TRBD1|TRBJ1-4|NA|TRBV2
TGTGCCAGCAGTTATAGGACAGGGGGTCGCGAAAAACTGTTTTTT
CASSYRTGGREKLFF
>NA|TRBJ2-7|few|TRBV7-9
TGTGCCAGCAGCCTAGGTATGTCAGGAGGGGACGAGCAGTACTTC
CASSLGMSGGDEQYF
>NA|TRBJ2-1|NA|TRBV7-3
TGTGCCAGCAGCTTTGGGGGGCCAACCAATGAGCAGTTCTTC
CASSFGGPTNEQFF
>NA|TRBJ1-2|NA|TRBV5-6
TGTGCCAGCAGCGTTACAGGAAAGAACTATGGCTACACCTTC
CASSVTGKNYGYTF
>NA|TRBJ1-1|NA|TRBV6-5
TGTGCCAGCACGGGGGGAACTGAAGCTTTCTTT
CASTGGTEAFF
>NA|TRBJ2-1|NA|TRBV4-2
TGTGCCAGCAGCCAAGGGACTCCGCCCTACAATGAGCAGTTCTTC
CASSQGTPPYNEQFF
>TRBD1|TRBJ2-5|NA|TRBV5-1
TGCGCCAGCAGCTTGGCGCGACAGGGGCCACAAGAGACCCAGTACTTC
CASSLARQGPQETQYF
>TRBD1|TRBJ1-5|NA|TRBV19
TGTGCCAGTACTAGAACAGGGGGGAGTCAGCCCCAGCATTTT
CASTRTGGSQPQHF
>NA|TRBJ2-3|NA|TRBV7-9
TGTGCCAGCAGCTTAAGTCAGAGCACAGATACGCAGTATTTT
CASSLSQSTDTQYF
>TRBD2|TRBJ2-1|NA|TRBV5-4
TGTGCCAGCAGTCGGGAGGGCCTGAATGAGCAGTTCTTC
CASSREGLNEQFF
>NA|TRBJ2-7|NA|TRBV27
TGTGCCAGCAGTTTACTCGGTAGGGGTGGTGTGCAGTACTTC
CASSLLGRGGVQYF
>TRBD2|TRBJ2-2|NA|TRBV7-7
TGTGCTAGCAGCCGGGGACTAGCGGGAGGAAACACCGGGGAGCTGTTTTTT
CASSRGLAGGNTGELFF
>TRBD2|TRBJ2-7|NA|TRBV5-1
TGCGCCAGCAGCTTGGAACTAGCGGGGGCAGGCGAGCAGTACTTC
CASSLELAGAGEQYF
>NA|TRBJ1-2|NA|TRBV5-1
TGCGCCAGCAGCTTGAGACAGAACTATGGCTACACCTTC
CASSLRQNYGYTF